This section outlines one T cell receptor (beta chain) sequence together with its context. As yet, its antigen is unknown. V lost 10 bases and J lost 6; bases outside the gene matches: 6. CDR3 size: 15 residues. Germline lookup yields CDR1 MNHNY and CDR2 SVGAGI (reference sequence). The data stem from a study of cytomegalovirus exposure and HLA in healthy donors. Study at large: A subsequent analysis stated that the roughly 130 validation repertoires were run on the same platform as the approximately 700 first-cohort repertoires.

Study-level results: That first-cohort TCR clusters tended to co-occur in the approximately 110 validation repertoires was found in a later analysis. In vitro, three CMV-associated chains proved specific for CMV antigens.

This table comes from immunoSEQ multiplex PCR, and its TCRdb copy is limited to in-frame clones, with some not included. This table has 150,000 to 160,000 clones, 86% appearing once. The sequence was obtained from a human donor in good health. Sequencing used PBMCs. This sequence joins TRBV6-6 and TRBJ2-4; 16 bases line up with TRBD2. CDR3: CATGTSGRGGNIQYF. The CDR3 nucleotides are TGTGCCACCGGGACTAGCGGGAGGGGGGGAAACATTCAGTACTTC.